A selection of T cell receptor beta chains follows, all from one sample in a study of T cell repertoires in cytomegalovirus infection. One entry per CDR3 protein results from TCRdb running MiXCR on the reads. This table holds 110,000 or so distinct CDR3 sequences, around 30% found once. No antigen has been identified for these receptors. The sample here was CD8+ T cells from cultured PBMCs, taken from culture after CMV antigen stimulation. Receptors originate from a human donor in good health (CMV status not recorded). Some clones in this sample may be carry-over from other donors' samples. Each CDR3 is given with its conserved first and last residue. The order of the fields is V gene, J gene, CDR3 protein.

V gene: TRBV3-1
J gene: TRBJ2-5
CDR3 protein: CASSHLLAGEETQYF

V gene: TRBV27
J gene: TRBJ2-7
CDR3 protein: CTSSLLRDRDFNQYF

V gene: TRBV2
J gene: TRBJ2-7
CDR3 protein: CASSEGVYYEQYF

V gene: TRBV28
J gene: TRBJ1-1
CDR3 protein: CASSLFAQGGVSEAFF

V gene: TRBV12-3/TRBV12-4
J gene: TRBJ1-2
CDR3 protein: CASSGRSQGFYGYTF

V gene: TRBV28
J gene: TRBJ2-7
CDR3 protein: CASTQLTLDMGDSYEQYF

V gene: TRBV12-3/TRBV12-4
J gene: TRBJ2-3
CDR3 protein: CASSLWVDGISTDTQYF

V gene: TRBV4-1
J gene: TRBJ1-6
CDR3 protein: CASSQDRTANSPLHF

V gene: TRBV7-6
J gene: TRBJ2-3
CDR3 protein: CASSPSPSGGAGDTQYF

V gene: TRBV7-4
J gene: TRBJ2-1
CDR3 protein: CASSLPASGGAGEQFF

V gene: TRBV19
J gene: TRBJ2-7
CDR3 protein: CASSGQGGRTYEQYF

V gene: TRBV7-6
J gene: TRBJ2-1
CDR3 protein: CASSFLAGVYNEQFF

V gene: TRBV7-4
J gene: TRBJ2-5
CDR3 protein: CASSSLSRGGETQYF

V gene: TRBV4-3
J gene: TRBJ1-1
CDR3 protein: CASSQSSTEAFF

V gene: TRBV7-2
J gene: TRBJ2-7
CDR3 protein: CASSLYRDRFYEQYF

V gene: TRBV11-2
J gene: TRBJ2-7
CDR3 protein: CASSPRNFYEQYF

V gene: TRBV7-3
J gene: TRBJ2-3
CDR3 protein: CASSSLAGATDTQYF

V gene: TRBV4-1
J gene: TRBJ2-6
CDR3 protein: CASSQDRRTGASGANVLTF

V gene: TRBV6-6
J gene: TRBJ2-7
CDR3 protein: CASSSDRVEQYF

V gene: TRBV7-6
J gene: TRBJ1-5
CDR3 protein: CASSLGTNSNQPQHF

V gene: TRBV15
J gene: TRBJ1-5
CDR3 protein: CATSTTGYQPQHF

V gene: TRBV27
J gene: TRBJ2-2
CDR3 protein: CASTGGDRARTGELFF

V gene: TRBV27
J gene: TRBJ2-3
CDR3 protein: CASSLRRRGGRDTQYF

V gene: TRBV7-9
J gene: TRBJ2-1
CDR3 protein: CASSGAGGPRNEQFF

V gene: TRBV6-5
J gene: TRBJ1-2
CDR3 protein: CASGGTHYGYTF

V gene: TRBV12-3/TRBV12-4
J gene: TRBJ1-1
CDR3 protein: CASSFTVGRGQGSEAFF

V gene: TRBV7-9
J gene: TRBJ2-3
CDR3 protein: CASSNPGTGTDTQYF

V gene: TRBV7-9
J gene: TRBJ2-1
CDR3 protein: CASSRVGGSYNEQFF

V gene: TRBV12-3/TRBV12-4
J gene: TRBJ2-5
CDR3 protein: CASGTGGGETQYF

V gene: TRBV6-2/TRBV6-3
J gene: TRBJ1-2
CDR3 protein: CASSYSNRGGLGYTF

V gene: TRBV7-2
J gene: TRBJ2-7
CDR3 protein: CASSEETGANYEEYF

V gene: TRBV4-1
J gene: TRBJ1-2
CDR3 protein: CASSVRERTEYGYTF

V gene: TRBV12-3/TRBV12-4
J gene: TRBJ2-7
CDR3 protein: CASSPALAYEQYF

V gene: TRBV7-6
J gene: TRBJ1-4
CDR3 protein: CASSEGTENEKLFF

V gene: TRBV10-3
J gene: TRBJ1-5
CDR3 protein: CAISEQAGYSNQPQHF

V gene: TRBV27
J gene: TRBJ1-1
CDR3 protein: CASRVSGGASSTEAFF

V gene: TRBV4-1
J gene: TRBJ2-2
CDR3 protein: CASSKASENTGELFF

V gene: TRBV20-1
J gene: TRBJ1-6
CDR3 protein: CSARQAGQGSAPLHF

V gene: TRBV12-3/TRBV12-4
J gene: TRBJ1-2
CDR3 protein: CASTYGDGYTF

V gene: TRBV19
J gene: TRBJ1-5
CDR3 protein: CASSGTCCRSNQPQHF

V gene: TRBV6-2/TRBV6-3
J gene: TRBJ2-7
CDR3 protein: CASSYSKVRLAGRDYEQYF

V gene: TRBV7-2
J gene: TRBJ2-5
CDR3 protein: CASSFIAGEQETQYF

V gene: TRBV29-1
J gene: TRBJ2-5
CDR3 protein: CSVELETQYF

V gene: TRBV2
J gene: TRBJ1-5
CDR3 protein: CASGQSSNQPQHF

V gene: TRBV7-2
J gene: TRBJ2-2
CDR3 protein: CASSFLNGELFF

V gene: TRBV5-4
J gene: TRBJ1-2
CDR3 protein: CASSLGGRGRGYTF

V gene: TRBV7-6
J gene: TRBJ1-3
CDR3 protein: CASSLVRDTGNTIYF

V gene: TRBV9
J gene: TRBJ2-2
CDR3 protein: CASSVRDSDTGELFF

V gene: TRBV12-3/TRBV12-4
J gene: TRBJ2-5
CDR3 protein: CASSGRQQETQYF

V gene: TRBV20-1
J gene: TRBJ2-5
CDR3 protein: CSARGLAGASPSFQETQYF

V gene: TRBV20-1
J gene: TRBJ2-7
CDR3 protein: CSARIISKSYEQYF

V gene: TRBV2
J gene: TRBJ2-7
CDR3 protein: CASSEPGFAYEQYF

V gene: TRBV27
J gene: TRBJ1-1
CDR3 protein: CASSYRGSTEAFF

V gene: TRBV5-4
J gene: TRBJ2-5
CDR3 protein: CASSVRDGTETQYF

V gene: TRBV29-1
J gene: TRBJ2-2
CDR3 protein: CSGRGWTGELFF

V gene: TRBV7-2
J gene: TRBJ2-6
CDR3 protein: CASYDRNSGANVLTF

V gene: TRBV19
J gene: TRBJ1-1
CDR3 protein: CASSPRGTGDLFMAFF

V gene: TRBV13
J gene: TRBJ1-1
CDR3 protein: CASSEPGHTEAFF